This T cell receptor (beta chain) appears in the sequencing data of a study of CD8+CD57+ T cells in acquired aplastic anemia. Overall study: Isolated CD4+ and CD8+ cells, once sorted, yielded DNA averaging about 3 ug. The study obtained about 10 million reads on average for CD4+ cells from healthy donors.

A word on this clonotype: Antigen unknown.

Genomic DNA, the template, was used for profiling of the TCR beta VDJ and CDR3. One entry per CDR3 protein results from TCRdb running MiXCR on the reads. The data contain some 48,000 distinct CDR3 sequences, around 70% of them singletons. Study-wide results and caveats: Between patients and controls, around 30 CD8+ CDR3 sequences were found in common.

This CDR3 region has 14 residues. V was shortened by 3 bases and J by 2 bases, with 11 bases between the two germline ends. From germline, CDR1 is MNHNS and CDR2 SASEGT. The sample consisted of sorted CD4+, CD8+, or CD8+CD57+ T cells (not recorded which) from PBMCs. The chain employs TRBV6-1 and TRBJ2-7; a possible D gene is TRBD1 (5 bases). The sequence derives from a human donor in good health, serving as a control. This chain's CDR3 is CASSELQDTYEQYF. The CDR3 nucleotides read TGTGCCAGCAGTGAGTTACAGGACACCTACGAGCAGTACTTC.